These 10 T cell receptor beta chains were all obtained from the same sample, sequenced in a study of blood T cell repertoires in COVID-19. Assay: immunoSEQ multiplex PCR; the TCRdb copy retains only in-frame clones and omits some. The sample shows fewer than 250,000 clones, roughly 89% of them seen only once. The sample consisted of PBMCs or T cells enriched from blood (not recorded which). The receptors come from a woman aged 30 to 39 with acute COVID-19.

This chain links TRBV7-9 with TRBJ1-3; weak D call: TRBD1 (5 bases). V lost 11 bases to trimming and J lost 4 bases, with 12 bases between them. Germline values: CDR1 SEHNR, CDR2 FQNEAQ (reference sequence). The CDR3 extends over 12 amino acids. CDR3 coding DNA: TGTGCCCATGGGGGGAGAGGAAACACCATATATTTT. Translating it yields CAHGGRGNTIYF.

In this sample, this clone turned up once. This sequence joins TRBV11-3 and TRBJ1-1; D is ambiguous. This CDR3 is built from 13 residues. Germline CDR1 and CDR2: SGHNT and YENEEA. The V and J ends lost 10 bases and 0 bases respectively, with 12 bases between them. The CDR3 protein is CANPGGMNTEAFF. The CDR3 DNA follows: TGTGCCAACCCAGGAGGAATGAACACTGAAGCTTTCTTT.

The gene calls are TRBV27 and TRBJ1-4; D gene ambiguous. CDR1 and CDR2 (germline): MNHEY, SMNVEV (reference sequence). The CDR3 has 13 amino acids. The germline V and J ends were trimmed by 4 bases and 7 bases, with 10 bases remaining between them. CDR3 amino acids: CASSSLAGEKLFF. CDR3 DNA sequence: TGTGCCAGCAGTTCTCTTGCGGGTGAAAAACTGTTTTTT. The complete variable domain, with remaining parts taken from reference TRBV27 and TRBJ1-4, reads EAQVTQNPRYLITVTGKKLTVTCSQNMNHEYMSWYRQDPGLGLRQIYYSMNVEVTDKGDVPEGYKVSRKEKRNFPLILESPSPNQTSLYFCASSSLAGEKLFFGSGTQLSVL.

On this clone: This sample also contains other DNA sequences that code for the same CDR3. The chain recombines TRBV7-9 with TRBJ2-1; D call uncertain. V dropped 4 bases and J dropped 0 bases, with 7 bases sitting between them. The V gene's germline CDR1 is SEHNR and CDR2 FQNEAQ (reference sequence). The CDR3 has 14 amino acids. CDR3 region: CASSSGGSYNEQFF. CDR3 coding DNA: TGTGCCAGCAGCTCCGGTGGCTCCTACAATGAGCAGTTCTTC.

The chain links TRBV27 to TRBJ1-2; 8 bases match TRBD1. J was trimmed by 8 bases and V by 3 bases; bases with no gene match: 5. The germline V gene encodes CDR1 MNHEY and CDR2 SMNVEV (reference sequence). The CDR3 spans 13 residues. The CDR3: CASSFLQGEGYTF. CDR3 sequence (DNA): TGTGCCAGCAGTTTTTTACAGGGGGAGGGCTACACCTTC.

This clone has just a few counts. The V and J genes are TRBV4-3 and TRBJ1-5; the D gene is possibly TRBD1 (5 bases). V shed 0 bases and J shed 4 bases, with 13 bases lying between them. From germline, CDR1 is LGHNA and CDR2 YSLEER. This CDR3 is built from 16 residues. DNA for the CDR3: TGCGCCAGCAGCCAAGATCTCGGAGGGGCAAATCAGCCCCAGCATTTT. This translates into CASSQDLGGANQPQHF.

The V call is TRBV4-1, the J call TRBJ2-5; 10 bases agree with TRBD2. V gave up 4 bases and J gave up 2 bases; unmatched junction bases: 7. The CDR3 sequence is 16 residues long. Germline V gene sequence: CDR1 MGHRA, CDR2 YSYEKL. The CDR3 DNA reads TGCGCCAGCAGCCTTATCGAACTAGCGGGGCAAGAGACCCAGTACTTC. Residues: CASSLIELAGQETQYF.

The chain couples TRBV4-3 to TRBJ1-1; TRBD1 might be the D (6 bases). V was pared by 1 base and J by 1 base, with 10 bases between. The CDR3 covers 15 residues. The germline CDR1 and CDR2 sequences are LGHNA and YSLEER. CDR3 in DNA: TGCGCCAGCAGCCAAGGAACAGGGTGGAACACTGAAGCTTTCTTT. It yields the protein CASSQGTGWNTEAFF.

The genes are TRBV24-1 and TRBJ2-2; 8 bases line up with TRBD2. Trimming at V came to 4 bases and at J to 5 bases, leaving 8 bases not matched to a gene. Germline V CDR1 and CDR2: KGHDR, SFDVKD. The length of the CDR3 is 16 residues. The CDR3 spells CATSESGGPGTGELFF. The DNA of the CDR3 is TGTGCCACCAGTGAATCGGGGGGGCCGGGGACCGGGGAGCTGTTTTTT.

CDR3 in DNA: TGTGCCAGCAGCGGATCAGGGTCTGCTGTTAAGCAGCCCCAGCATTTT. Translation gives CASSGSGSAVKQPQHF. The rearrangement links TRBV5-5 to TRBJ1-5, with D possibly matching TRBD1 (5 bases). V dropped 4 bases and J dropped 7 bases, with 21 bases sitting between them. Germline V CDR1 and CDR2: SGHKS, YYEKEE (reference sequence). This CDR3 region has 16 residues.